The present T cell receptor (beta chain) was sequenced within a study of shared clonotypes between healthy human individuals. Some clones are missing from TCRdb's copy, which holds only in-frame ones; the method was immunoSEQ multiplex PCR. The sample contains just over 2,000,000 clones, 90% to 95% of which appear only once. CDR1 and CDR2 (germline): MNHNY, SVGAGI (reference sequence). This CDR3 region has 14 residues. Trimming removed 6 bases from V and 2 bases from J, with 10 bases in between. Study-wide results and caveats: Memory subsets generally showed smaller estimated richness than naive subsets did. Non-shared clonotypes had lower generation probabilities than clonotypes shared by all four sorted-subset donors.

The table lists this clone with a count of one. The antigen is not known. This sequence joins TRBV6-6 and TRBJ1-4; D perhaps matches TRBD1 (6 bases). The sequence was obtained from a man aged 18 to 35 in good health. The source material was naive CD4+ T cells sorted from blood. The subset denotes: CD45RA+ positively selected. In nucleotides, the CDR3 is TGTGCCAGCAGGTATACAGGGACTAATGAAAAACTGTTTTTT. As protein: CASRYTGTNEKLFF.